A single sample gave rise to the 27 T cell receptor beta chains below, sequenced in a study of control samples from healthy donors and cancer patients. Sequencing was performed with immunoSEQ multiplex PCR; in TCRdb, only in-frame clones are kept and a portion is missing. The table shows 65,000 to 95,000 clones, with around 89% occurring only once. Sample: blood. All receptors come from a man aged 50-60 years in good health.

The V gene is TRBV6-6, the J gene TRBJ1-1; D call uncertain. CDR1 MNHNY and CDR2 SVGAGI come from the germline V gene (reference sequence). The CDR3 consists of 15 residues. The V end was cut by 1 base, the J end by 4 bases, with 13 bases between. In DNA form, the CDR3 reads TGTGCCAGCAGTTACTACGACTACCCTCCCACTGAAGCTTTCTTT. Translation gives CASSYYDYPPTEAFF.

V and J are TRBV6-5 and TRBJ1-5; 7 bases match TRBD1. Trimming at V came to 8 bases and at J to 3 bases, leaving 10 bases not matched to a gene. The CDR3 is 15 amino acids. The germline V gene has CDR1 MNHEY and CDR2 SVGAGI. The CDR3 protein is CASRRQGQSNQPQHF. Written as DNA, the CDR3 is TGTGCCAGCCGACGGCAGGGACAGTCCAATCAGCCCCAGCATTTT.

The chain combines TRBV7-2 with TRBJ1-1, with no clear D. This CDR3 spans 12 amino acids. Between the trimmed V and J ends, which lost 5 bases and 4 bases, there was a span of 8 bases. Germline V gives CDR1 SGHTA, CDR2 FQGNSA. The DNA for the CDR3 is TGTGCCAGCAGCCCGATGGGCACTGAAGCTTTCTTT. This codes for CASSPMGTEAFF. Full variable domain (rest looked up from reference TRBV7-2 and TRBJ1-1): GAGVSQSPSNKVTEKGKDVELRCDPISGHTALYWYRQSLGQGLEFLIYFQGNSAPDKSGLPSDRFSAERTGGSVSTLTIQRTQQEDSAVYLCASSPMGTEAFFGQGTRLTVV.

This chain links TRBV18 with TRBJ2-2, with TRBD2 identical over 8 bases. CDR1 is KGHSH, CDR2 LQKENI, per germline. The V gene end was trimmed by 3 bases and the J gene end by 3 bases; junction bases not matched to a gene: 3. The CDR3 covers 15 residues. The CDR3 sequence is CASSPGLVDTGELFF. CDR3 nucleotides: TGTGCCAGCTCACCGGGACTAGTGGACACCGGGGAGCTGTTTTTT. Based on the CDR3 plus reference TRBV18 and TRBJ2-2, the full variable domain is NAGVMQNPRHLVRRRGQEARLRCSPMKGHSHVYWYRQLPEEGLKFMVYLQKENIIDESGMPKERFSAEFPKEGPSILRIQQVVRGDSAAYFCASSPGLVDTGELFFGEGSRLTVL.

V gene TRBV5-1 combines with J gene TRBJ1-2, with TRBD1 identical over 9 bases. The trim removed 4 bases at V and 2 bases at J, leaving 9 bases unmatched. Per germline, CDR1 SGHRS and CDR2 YFSETQ. The CDR3 is made up of 16 amino acids. DNA for the CDR3: TGCGCCAGCAGCAGAAACCCCGGGACAGGGAACTATGGCTACACCTTC. This sequence encodes CASSRNPGTGNYGYTF.

The J gene is TRBJ1-1, the V gene TRBV7-3; TRBD1 aligns across 8 bases. Per germline, CDR1 SGHTA and CDR2 FQGTGA. J gave up 5 bases and V 5 bases, and 7 bases lay outside the gene matches. This CDR3 contains 14 residues. Here the CDR3 reads CASSTNRGATEAFF. In nucleotides, the CDR3 is TGTGCCAGCAGCACGAACAGGGGGGCGACTGAAGCTTTCTTT. The complete variable domain, with remaining parts taken from reference TRBV7-3 and TRBJ1-1, reads GAGVSQTPSNKVTEKGKYVELRCDPISGHTALYWYRQSLGQGPEFLIYFQGTGAADDSGLPNDRFFAVRPEGSVSTLKIQRTERGDSAVYLCASSTNRGATEAFFGQGTRLTVV.

This clone showed up just once. The V call is TRBV10-3, the J call TRBJ1-1; D not resolved. The CDR3 loop spans 15 amino acids. The germline CDR1 and CDR2 sequences are ENHRY and SYGVKD. V was shortened by 0 bases and J by 2 bases, with 10 bases between the two germline ends. CDR3 residues: CAISESAGRNTEAFF. The CDR3 nucleotides read TGTGCCATCAGTGAGTCGGCGGGAAGAAACACTGAAGCTTTCTTT.

This rearrangement joins TRBV9 to TRBJ1-2; 9 nucleotides match TRBD1. The CDR3 loop spans 19 amino acids. Germline lookup yields CDR1 SGDLS and CDR2 YYNGEE. Trimming cost V 3 bases and J 2 bases; bases outside gene matches: 17. Here the CDR3 reads CASSGVVVTGGRLNYGYTF. CDR3 nucleotide sequence: TGTGCCAGCAGCGGAGTAGTAGTAACAGGGGGCAGGTTGAACTATGGCTACACCTTC.

The V call is TRBV5-5, the J call TRBJ1-2; D gene unclear. V was cut by 7 bases and J by 3 bases, with 16 bases left in between. Germline V lookup: CDR1 SGHKS, CDR2 YYEKEE (reference sequence). This CDR3 spans 14 amino acids. In nucleotides, the CDR3 is TGTGCCAGCGGGGTCTTAGTCGGATACTATGGCTACACCTTC. Protein product: CASGVLVGYYGYTF.

The chain links TRBV9 to TRBJ1-1, with D tentatively TRBD1 (6 bases). V shed 0 bases and J shed 3 bases, with 18 bases lying between them. Germline loops: CDR1 SGDLS, CDR2 YYNGEE. The CDR3 length is 17 residues. CDR3 sequence (DNA): TGTGCCAGCAGCGTAGGTGGATTTGGCGCAGGGGACACTGAAGCTTTCTTT. Its protein is CASSVGGFGAGDTEAFF. The variable domain in full, completed from reference TRBV9 and TRBJ1-1, reads DSGVTQTPKHLITATGQRVTLRCSPRSGDLSVYWYQQSLDQGLQFLIQYYNGEERAKGNILERFSAQQFPDLHSELNLSSLELGDSALYFCASSVGGFGAGDTEAFFGQGTRLTVV.

This clone was detected only once. The chain joins TRBV3-1 (or the pseudogene TRBV3-2) to TRBJ2-3; 14 bases are shared with TRBD2. V lost 5 bases and J lost 5; bases outside the gene matches: 3. CDR1 and CDR2 (germline): LGHDT, YNNKEL (reference sequence). The CDR3 totals 15 residues. The CDR3 spells CASSAGTSGRDTQYF. As DNA, the CDR3 is TGTGCCAGCAGCGCCGGGACTAGCGGGAGAGATACGCAGTATTTT.

The chain recombines TRBV2 with TRBJ2-5; TRBD1 or TRBD2 may be the D gene (5 bases each). The CDR3 spans 14 residues. Germline V gene lookup returns CDR1 SNHLY and CDR2 FYNNEI. V was clipped by 6 bases and J by 7 bases, with 18 bases between them. CDR3 in DNA: TGTGCCAGCAGGCCCTTGGGATCTGGGGGGACCCAGTACTTC. It is translated as CASRPLGSGGTQYF. The full variable domain, with the rest looked up from reference TRBV2 and TRBJ2-5, is EPEVTQTPSHQVTQMGQEVILRCVPISNHLYFYWYRQILGQKVEFLVSFYNNEISEKSEIFDDQFSVERPDGSNFTLKIRSTKLEDSAMYFCASRPLGSGGTQYFGPGTRLLVL.

This chain connects TRBV7-9 to TRBJ2-7; a weak D match, TRBD2 (6 bases). This CDR3 comprises 15 residues. Trimming removed 7 bases at V and 7 bases at J, with 23 bases between. Germline-derived CDR1 and CDR2 are SEHNR and FQNEAQ (reference sequence). DNA for the CDR3: TGTGCCAGCACCGATTACCCCGGGGGTTCCGAAGAGCAGTACTTC. Translating it yields CASTDYPGGSEEQYF.

V is TRBV12-5 and J is TRBJ2-5, with 7 bases lining up with TRBD1. Germline CDR1 and CDR2: LGHNT and FRNRAP. The CDR3 is made up of 13 amino acids. V was clipped by 3 bases and J by 4 bases; unmatched bases: 2. The CDR3, as DNA: TGTGCTAGTGGTTTATACAGGGGAGAGACCCAGTACTTC. Its translation is CASGLYRGETQYF.

The rearrangement links TRBV6-5 to TRBJ1-1; 11 bases are shared with TRBD1. Germline CDR1 is MNHEY and CDR2 is SVGAGI. The CDR3 sequence is 15 residues long. V trimming: 6 bases; J trimming: 4 bases; junction bases outside the gene matches: 7. The CDR3 coding sequence is TGTGCCAGCAGAGACACCGGGACAGGGGGCACTGAAGCTTTCTTT. This encodes CASRDTGTGGTEAFF.

J is TRBJ2-2 and V is TRBV30, with 13 positions matching TRBD2. From germline, CDR1 is GTSNPN and CDR2 SVGIG (reference sequence). The CDR3 totals 17 residues. The V gene end was trimmed by 5 bases and the J gene end by 0 bases; junction bases not matched to a gene: 6. The CDR3 coding sequence is TGTGCCTGGGGGGGACTAGCGGGGTTCGCGAACACCGGGGAGCTGTTTTTT. Amino acids: CAWGGLAGFANTGELFF.

The count of this clone is one. This chain joins TRBV18 and TRBJ1-3, with D maybe TRBD1 (5 bases). The CDR3 totals 20 residues. Trimming cost V 1 base and J 0 bases, with 22 bases left between them. Per germline, CDR1 KGHSH and CDR2 LQKENI. The CDR3 DNA reads TGTGCCAGCTCACCACTCAGGGAACGAACCATAGCCTACTCTGGAAACACCATATATTTT. Its translation is CASSPLRERTIAYSGNTIYF.

The V call is TRBV28, the J call TRBJ2-2, with D tentatively TRBD2 (5 bases). With 2 bases removed from V and 0 bases from J, the gap between germline ends came to 10 bases. Germline V gene lookup returns CDR1 MDHEN and CDR2 SYDVKM. This CDR3 is 16 amino acids long. CDR3 coding DNA: TGTGCCAGCAGTTTAGTGGGAGCTACGAACACCGGGGAGCTGTTTTTT. Its protein product is CASSLVGATNTGELFF. The entire variable domain, with the rest obtained from reference TRBV28 and TRBJ2-2, is as follows: DVKVTQSSRYLVKRTGEKVFLECVQDMDHENMFWYRQDPGLGLRLIYFSYDVKMKEKGDIPEGYSVSREKKERFSLILESASTNQTSMYLCASSLVGATNTGELFFGEGSRLTVL.

The genes are TRBV5-1 and TRBJ2-3; D remains unclear. CDR1 is SGHRS, CDR2 YFSETQ, per germline. The CDR3 spans 14 residues. V dropped 4 bases and J dropped 8 bases, with 17 bases sitting between them. CDR3 region: CASSMGSGPFTQYF. The DNA of the CDR3 is TGCGCCAGCAGCATGGGGTCCGGACCGTTTACGCAGTATTTT.

V gene TRBV5-4 combines with J gene TRBJ2-3, with 8 bases fitting TRBD1. Trimming removed 1 base from V and 11 bases from J; junction bases left unmatched: 6. Germline V gene lookup returns CDR1 SGHNT and CDR2 YYREEE (reference sequence). The CDR3 has 13 residues. The CDR3 region is CASSLLGTGKQYF. The CDR3 nucleotides read TGTGCCAGCAGCTTGTTAGGGACAGGAAAGCAGTATTTT.

The gene calls are TRBV24-1 and TRBJ2-5; D not certain. CDR1 is KGHDR and CDR2 is SFDVKD in the germline V gene. This CDR3 is built from 14 residues. V lost 5 bases and J lost 4, with 13 bases in between. CDR3 DNA: TGTGCCACCAGTGCGGCCGTGGCAGGAGAGACCCAGTACTTC. Protein product: CATSAAVAGETQYF.

V usage is TRBV5-1 and J usage is TRBJ2-3; 9 bases are a match to TRBD1. With 4 bases clipped from V and 2 bases from J, the junction kept 5 bases outside the gene matches. CDR1 and CDR2 from the germline V gene are SGHRS and YFSETQ. This CDR3 contains 15 residues. In DNA form, the CDR3 reads TGCGCCAGCAGCCCTGACAGGGGGGCCACAGATACGCAGTATTTT. This gives the protein CASSPDRGATDTQYF.

V usage is TRBV2 and J usage is TRBJ1-3; maybe TRBD1 (6 bases). From germline, CDR1 is SNHLY and CDR2 FYNNEI. V lost 8 bases to trimming and J lost 1 base, with 18 bases between them. The CDR3 loop spans 16 amino acids. CDR3 in amino acids: CASALDEGVSGNTIYF. In DNA form, the CDR3 reads TGTGCCAGCGCCCTAGATGAGGGGGTTTCTGGAAACACCATATATTTT. Together with reference TRBV2 and TRBJ1-3, the CDR3 gives the full variable domain: EPEVTQTPSHQVTQMGQEVILRCVPISNHLYFYWYRQILGQKVEFLVSFYNNEISEKSEIFDDQFSVERPDGSNFTLKIRSTKLEDSAMYFCASALDEGVSGNTIYFGEGSWLTVV.

This chain links TRBV6-4 with TRBJ1-2; D not certain. The CDR3 length is 14 residues. Trimming took 2 bases from V and 7 from J, leaving 14 bases between them. Germline CDR1 reads MRHNA; CDR2 reads SNTAGT. The CDR3 DNA follows: TGTGCCAGCAGTGACGACTTCTACGGTGGTGGCTACACCTTC. This encodes CASSDDFYGGGYTF.

The chain couples TRBV4-2 to TRBJ2-7; tentative D call: TRBD1 (6 bases). V lost 3 bases and J 4 bases, leaving 13 bases between the germline ends. CDR3 length: 14 amino acids. Germline-derived CDR1 and CDR2 are LGHNA and YNFKEQ. For the CDR3, the DNA is TGTGCCAGCAGCCAGGGCATAGGGGGATACGAGCAGTACTTC. Protein sequence: CASSQGIGGYEQYF.

The chain joins TRBV19 to TRBJ2-7; 8 nucleotides line up with TRBD1. Germline CDR1 and CDR2: LNHDA and SQIVND (reference sequence). CDR3 length: 13 residues. V dropped 8 bases and J dropped 2; count of bases not matched to a gene: 5. CDR3 nucleotides: TGTGCCAGTGGACAGGGAGAGGCCTACGAGCAGTACTTC. This codes for CASGQGEAYEQYF.

This clone was counted only a few times. The chain uses TRBV3-1 (or the pseudogene TRBV3-2) and TRBJ2-2, with 12 bases that match TRBD2. From germline, CDR1 is LGHDT and CDR2 YNNKEL (reference sequence). This CDR3 has 14 amino acids. The V and J ends lost 11 bases and 4 bases, in that order; junction bases with no gene match: 5. The CDR3 DNA reads as TGTGCCGCCCTAGCGGGGGGGAGCACCGGGGAGCTGTTTTTT. Translating gives CAALAGGSTGELFF.